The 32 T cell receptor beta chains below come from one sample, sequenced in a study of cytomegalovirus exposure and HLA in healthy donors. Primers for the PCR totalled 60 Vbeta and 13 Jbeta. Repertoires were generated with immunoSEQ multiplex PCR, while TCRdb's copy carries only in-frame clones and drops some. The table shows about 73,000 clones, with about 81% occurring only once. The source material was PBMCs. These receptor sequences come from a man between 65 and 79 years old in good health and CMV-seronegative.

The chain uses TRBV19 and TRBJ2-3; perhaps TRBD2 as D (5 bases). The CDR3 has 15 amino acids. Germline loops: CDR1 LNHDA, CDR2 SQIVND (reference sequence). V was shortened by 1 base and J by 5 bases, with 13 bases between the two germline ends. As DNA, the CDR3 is TGTGCCAGTAGTATAGTGGGTAGCGAAGGAGATACGCAGTATTTT. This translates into CASSIVGSEGDTQYF.

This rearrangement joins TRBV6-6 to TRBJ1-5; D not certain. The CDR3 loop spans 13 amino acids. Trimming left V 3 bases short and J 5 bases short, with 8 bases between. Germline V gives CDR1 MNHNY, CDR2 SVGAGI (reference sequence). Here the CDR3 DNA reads TGTGCCAGCAGTTATTCCGAGGATCAGCCCCAGCATTTT. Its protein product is CASSYSEDQPQHF.

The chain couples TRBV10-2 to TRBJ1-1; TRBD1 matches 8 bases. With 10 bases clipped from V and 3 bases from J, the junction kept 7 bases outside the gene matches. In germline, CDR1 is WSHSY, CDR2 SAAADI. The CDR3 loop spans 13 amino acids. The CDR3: CATSTGADTEAFF. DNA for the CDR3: TGCGCCACCTCGACAGGGGCGGACACTGAAGCTTTCTTT.

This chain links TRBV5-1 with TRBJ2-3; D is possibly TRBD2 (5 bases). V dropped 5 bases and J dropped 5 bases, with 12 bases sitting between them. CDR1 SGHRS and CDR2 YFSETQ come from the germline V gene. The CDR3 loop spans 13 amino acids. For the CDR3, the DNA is TGCGCCAGCAGTAGCGTTGCCCTAGATACGCAGTATTTT. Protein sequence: CASSSVALDTQYF.

CDR3 residues: CASSGSSGGYGTGELFF. The CDR3 nucleotides read TGTGCCAGTAGTGGATCTAGCGGGGGTTATGGAACCGGGGAGCTGTTTTTT. This rearrangement joins TRBV19 to TRBJ2-2, with TRBD2 matching 10 bases. After removal of 5 bases from V and 5 bases from J, the junction contained 11 bases not matched to a gene. This CDR3 region has 17 residues. Germline lookup yields CDR1 LNHDA and CDR2 SQIVND (reference sequence).

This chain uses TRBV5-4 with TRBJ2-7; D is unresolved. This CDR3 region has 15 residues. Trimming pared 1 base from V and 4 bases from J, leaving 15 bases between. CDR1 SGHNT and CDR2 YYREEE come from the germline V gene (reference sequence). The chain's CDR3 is CASSLSPRNWYEQYF. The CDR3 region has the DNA TGTGCCAGCAGCTTGTCGCCTAGAAACTGGTACGAGCAGTACTTC.

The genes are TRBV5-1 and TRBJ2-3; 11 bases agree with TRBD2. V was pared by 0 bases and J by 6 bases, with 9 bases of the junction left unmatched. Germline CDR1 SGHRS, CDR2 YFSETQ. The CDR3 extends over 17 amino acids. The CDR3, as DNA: TGCGCCAGCAGCTTGGAGGCTAGCGGGAGGAGGGGGGATACGCAGTATTTT. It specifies CASSLEASGRRGDTQYF. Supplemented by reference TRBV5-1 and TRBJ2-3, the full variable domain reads KAGVTQTPRYLIKTRGQQVTLSCSPISGHRSVSWYQQTPGQGLQFLFEYFSETQRNKGNFPGRFSGRQFSNSRSEMNVSTLELGDSALYLCASSLEASGRRGDTQYFGPGTRLTVL.

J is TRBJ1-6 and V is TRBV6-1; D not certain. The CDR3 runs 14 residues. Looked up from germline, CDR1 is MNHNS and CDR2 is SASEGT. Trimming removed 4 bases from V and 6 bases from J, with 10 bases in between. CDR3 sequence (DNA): TGTGCCAGCAGTGCGACACGTACTAATTCACCCCTCCACTTT. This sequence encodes CASSATRTNSPLHF.

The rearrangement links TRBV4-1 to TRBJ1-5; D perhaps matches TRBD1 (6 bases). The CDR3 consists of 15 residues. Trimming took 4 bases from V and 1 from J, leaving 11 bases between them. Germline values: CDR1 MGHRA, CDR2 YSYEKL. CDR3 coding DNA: TGCGCCAGCAGCCGCCAAGGACAGAGCAATCAGCCCCAGCATTTT. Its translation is CASSRQGQSNQPQHF.

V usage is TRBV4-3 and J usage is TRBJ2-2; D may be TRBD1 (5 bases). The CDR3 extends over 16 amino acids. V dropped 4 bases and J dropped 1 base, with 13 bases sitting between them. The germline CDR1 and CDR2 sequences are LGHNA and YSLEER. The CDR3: CASSRFAQGNTGELFF. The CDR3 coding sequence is TGCGCCAGCAGCCGGTTCGCCCAGGGGAACACCGGGGAGCTGTTTTTT.

The CDR3 region has the DNA TGTGCCAGCAGTGCTACCGGGACAGGGTTGGCAGATACGCAGTATTTT. Encoded protein: CASSATGTGLADTQYF. The J gene is TRBJ2-3, the V gene TRBV28; 9 bases fit TRBD1. Germline assignment: CDR1 MDHEN and CDR2 SYDVKM. J gave up 4 bases and V 5 bases, and 10 bases lay outside the gene matches. The CDR3 runs 16 residues.

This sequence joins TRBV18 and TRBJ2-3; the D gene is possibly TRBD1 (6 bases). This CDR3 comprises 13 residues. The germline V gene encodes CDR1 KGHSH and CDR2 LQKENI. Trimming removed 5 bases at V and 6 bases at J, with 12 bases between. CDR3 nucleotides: TGTGCCAGCTCATGGGACATAGGGGATACGCAGTATTTT. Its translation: CASSWDIGDTQYF.

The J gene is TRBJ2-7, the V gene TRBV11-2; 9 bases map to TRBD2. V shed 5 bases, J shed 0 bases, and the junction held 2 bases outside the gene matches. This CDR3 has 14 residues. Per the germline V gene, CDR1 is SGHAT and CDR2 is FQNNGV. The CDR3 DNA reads TGTGCCAGCAGCACGACTAGCGGCTCCTACGAGCAGTACTTC. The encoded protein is CASSTTSGSYEQYF.

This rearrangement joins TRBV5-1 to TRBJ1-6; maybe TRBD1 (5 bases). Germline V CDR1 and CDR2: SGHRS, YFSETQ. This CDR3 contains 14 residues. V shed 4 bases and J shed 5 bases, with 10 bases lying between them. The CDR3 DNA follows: TGCGCCAGCAGCGTGGGACGGGATAATTCACCCCTCCACTTT. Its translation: CASSVGRDNSPLHF.

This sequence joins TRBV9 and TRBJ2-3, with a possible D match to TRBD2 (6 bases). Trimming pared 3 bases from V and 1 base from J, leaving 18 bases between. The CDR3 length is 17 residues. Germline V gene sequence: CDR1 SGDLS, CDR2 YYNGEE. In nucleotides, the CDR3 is TGTGCCAGCAGCGATCCAGCCCGGAAGCGGGGCACAGATACGCAGTATTTT. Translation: CASSDPARKRGTDTQYF.

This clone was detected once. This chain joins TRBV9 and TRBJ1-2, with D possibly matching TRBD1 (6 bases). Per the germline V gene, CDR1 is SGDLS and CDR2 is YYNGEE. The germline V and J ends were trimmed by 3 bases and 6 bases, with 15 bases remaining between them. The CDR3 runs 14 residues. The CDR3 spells CASSEWGGRDGYTF. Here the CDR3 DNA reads TGTGCCAGCAGCGAATGGGGGGGGCGCGATGGCTACACCTTC.

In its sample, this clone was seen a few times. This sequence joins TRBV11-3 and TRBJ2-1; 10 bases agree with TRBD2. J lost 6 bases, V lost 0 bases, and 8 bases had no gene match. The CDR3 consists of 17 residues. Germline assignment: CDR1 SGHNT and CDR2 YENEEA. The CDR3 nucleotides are TGTGCCAGCAGCTTAGATAGTGGGCTAGCGGGAGTCAATGAGCAGTTCTTC. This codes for CASSLDSGLAGVNEQFF.

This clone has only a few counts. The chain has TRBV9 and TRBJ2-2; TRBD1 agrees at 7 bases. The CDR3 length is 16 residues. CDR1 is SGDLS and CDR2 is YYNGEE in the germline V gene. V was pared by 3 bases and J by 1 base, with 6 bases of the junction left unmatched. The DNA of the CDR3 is TGTGCCAGCAGCGCCGGACAGGTCAAGAACACCGGGGAGCTGTTTTTT. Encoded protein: CASSAGQVKNTGELFF.

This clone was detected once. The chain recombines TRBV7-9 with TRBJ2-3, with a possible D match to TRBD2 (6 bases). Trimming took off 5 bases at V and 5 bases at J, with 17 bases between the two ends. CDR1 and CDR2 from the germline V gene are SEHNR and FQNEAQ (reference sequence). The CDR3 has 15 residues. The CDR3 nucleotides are TGTGCCAGCAGCCCGCAAGGGACTTCGGGAGATACGCAGTATTTT. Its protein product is CASSPQGTSGDTQYF.

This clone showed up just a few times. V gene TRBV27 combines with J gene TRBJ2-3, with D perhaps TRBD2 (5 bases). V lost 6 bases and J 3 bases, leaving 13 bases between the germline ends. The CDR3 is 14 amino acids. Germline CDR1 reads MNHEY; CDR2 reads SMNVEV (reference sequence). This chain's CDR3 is CASREDESTDTQYF. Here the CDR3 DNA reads TGTGCCAGCAGGGAGGACGAGAGTACAGATACGCAGTATTTT.

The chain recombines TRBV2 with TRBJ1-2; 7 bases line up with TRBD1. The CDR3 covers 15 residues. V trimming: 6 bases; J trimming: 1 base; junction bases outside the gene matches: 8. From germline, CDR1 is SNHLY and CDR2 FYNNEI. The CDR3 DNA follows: TGTGCCAGCAGACTCCGGGACAGCTATAACTATGGCTACACCTTC. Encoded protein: CASRLRDSYNYGYTF.

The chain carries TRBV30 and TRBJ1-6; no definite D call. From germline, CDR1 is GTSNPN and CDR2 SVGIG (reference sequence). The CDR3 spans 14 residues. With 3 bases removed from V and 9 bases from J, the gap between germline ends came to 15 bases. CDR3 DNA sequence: TGTGCCTGGAGCCCCCTCATTGAGGGTTCACCCCTCCACTTT. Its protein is CAWSPLIEGSPLHF. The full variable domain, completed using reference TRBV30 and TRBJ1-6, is SQTIHQWPATLVQPVGSPLSLECTVEGTSNPNLYWYRQAAGRGLQLLFYSVGIGQISSEVPQNLSASRPQDRQFILSSKKLLLSDSGFYLCAWSPLIEGSPLHFGNGTRLTVT.

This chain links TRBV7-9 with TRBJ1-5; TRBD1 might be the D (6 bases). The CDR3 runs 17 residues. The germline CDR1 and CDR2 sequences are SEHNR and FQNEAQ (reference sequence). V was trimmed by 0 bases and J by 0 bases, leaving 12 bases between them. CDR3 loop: CASSLALDSNSNQPQHF. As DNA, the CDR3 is TGTGCCAGCAGCTTAGCCCTGGACAGTAATAGCAATCAGCCCCAGCATTTT.

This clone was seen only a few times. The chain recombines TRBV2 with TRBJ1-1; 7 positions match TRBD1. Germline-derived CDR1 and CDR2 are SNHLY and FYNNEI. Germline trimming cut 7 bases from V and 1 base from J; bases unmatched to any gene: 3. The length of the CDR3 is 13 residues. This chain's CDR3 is CASIRQGNTEAFF. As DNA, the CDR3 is TGTGCCAGCATCCGACAGGGGAACACTGAAGCTTTCTTT. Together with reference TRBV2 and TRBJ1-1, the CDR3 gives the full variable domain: EPEVTQTPSHQVTQMGQEVILRCVPISNHLYFYWYRQILGQKVEFLVSFYNNEISEKSEIFDDQFSVERPDGSNFTLKIRSTKLEDSAMYFCASIRQGNTEAFFGQGTRLTVV.

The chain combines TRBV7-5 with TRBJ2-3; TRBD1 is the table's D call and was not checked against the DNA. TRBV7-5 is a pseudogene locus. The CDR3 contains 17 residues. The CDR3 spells CARSSGTGGEGTDTQYF. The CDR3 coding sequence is TGTGCCAGAAGCTCGGGGACAGGGGGCGAGGGCACAGATACGCAGTATTTT.

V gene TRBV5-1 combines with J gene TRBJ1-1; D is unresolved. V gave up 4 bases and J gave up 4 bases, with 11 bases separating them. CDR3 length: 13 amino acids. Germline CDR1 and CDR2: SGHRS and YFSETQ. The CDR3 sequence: CASSRSGGTEAFF. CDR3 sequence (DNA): TGCGCCAGCAGCCGCTCGGGAGGCACTGAAGCTTTCTTT.

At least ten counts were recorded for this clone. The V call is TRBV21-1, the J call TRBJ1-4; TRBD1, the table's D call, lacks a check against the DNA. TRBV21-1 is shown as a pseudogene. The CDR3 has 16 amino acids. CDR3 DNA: TGTGCCAGCAGCAGCGGCAGGGGAGAAACTAATGAAAAACTGTTTTTT. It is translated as CASSSGRGETNEKLFF.

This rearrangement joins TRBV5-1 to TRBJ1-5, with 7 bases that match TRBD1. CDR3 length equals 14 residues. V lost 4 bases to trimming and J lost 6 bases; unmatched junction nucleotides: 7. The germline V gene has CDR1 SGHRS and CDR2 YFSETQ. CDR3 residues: CASSREGAGQPQHF. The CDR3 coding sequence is TGCGCCAGCAGCCGAGAGGGGGCAGGTCAGCCCCAGCATTTT.

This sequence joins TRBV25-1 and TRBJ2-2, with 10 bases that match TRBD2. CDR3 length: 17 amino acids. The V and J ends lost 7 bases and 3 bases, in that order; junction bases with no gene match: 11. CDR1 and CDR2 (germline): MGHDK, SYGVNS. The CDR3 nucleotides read TGTGCCAGCACTCCGTGGCTAGCGGGAGACGACACCGGGGAGCTGTTTTTT. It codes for CASTPWLAGDDTGELFF. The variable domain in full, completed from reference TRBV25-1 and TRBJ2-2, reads EADIYQTPRYLVIGTGKKITLECSQTMGHDKMYWYQQDPGMELHLIHYSYGVNSTEKGDLSSESTVSRIRTEHFPLTLESARPSHTSQYLCASTPWLAGDDTGELFFGEGSRLTVL.

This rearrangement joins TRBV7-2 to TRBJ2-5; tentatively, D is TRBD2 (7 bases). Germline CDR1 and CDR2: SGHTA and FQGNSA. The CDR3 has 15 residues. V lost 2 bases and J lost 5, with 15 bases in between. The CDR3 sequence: CASSLRRGAEETQYF. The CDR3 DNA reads TGTGCCAGCAGCTTACGCCGGGGGGCCGAGGAGACCCAGTACTTC.

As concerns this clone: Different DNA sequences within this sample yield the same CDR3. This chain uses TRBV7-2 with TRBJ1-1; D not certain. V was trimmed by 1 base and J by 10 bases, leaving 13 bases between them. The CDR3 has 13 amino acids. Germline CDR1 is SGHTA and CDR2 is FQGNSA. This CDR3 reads CASSLDAVGAAFF. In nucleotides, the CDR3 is TGTGCCAGCAGCTTAGACGCGGTAGGAGCAGCTTTCTTT. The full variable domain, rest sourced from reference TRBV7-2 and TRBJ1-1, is GAGVSQSPSNKVTEKGKDVELRCDPISGHTALYWYRQSLGQGLEFLIYFQGNSAPDKSGLPSDRFSAERTGGSVSTLTIQRTQQEDSAVYLCASSLDAVGAAFFGQGTRLTVV.

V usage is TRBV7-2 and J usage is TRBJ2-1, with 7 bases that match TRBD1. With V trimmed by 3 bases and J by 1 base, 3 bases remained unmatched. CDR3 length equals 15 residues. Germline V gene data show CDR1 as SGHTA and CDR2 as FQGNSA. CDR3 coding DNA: TGTGCCAGCAGCTTCACGGGACAGTCCTACAATGAGCAGTTCTTC. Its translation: CASSFTGQSYNEQFF.